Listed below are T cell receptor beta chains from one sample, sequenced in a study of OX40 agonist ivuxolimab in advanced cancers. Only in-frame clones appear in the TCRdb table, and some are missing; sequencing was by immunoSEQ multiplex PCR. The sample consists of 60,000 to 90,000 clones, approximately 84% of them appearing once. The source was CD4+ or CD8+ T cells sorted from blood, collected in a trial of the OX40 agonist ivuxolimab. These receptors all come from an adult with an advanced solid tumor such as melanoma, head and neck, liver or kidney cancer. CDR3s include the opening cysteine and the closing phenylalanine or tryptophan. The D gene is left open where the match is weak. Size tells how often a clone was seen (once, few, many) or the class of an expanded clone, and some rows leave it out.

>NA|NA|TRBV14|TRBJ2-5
TGTGCCAGCAGCCAAGTAAGGGGCGCAGCAGAGACCCAGTACTTC
CASSQVRGAAETQYF
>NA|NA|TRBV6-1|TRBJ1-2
TGTGCCAGCAGTGAGGGGCTTCGGTATGGCTACACCTTC
CASSEGLRYGYTF
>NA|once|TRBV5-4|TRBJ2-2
TGTGCCAGCAGCTTTGGGACCGTGAACACCGGGGAGCTGTTTTTT
CASSFGTVNTGELFF
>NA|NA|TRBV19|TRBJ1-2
TGTGCCAGTAGTATCACAGGGACCTATGGCTACACCTTC
CASSITGTYGYTF
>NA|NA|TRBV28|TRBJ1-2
TGTGCCAGCAGTACCCTAGCTCCGGGGGGCTACACCTTC
CASSTLAPGGYTF
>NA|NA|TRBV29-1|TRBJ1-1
TGCAGCGCCAAGGACAGAGCGAACACTGAAGCTTTCTTT
CSAKDRANTEAFF
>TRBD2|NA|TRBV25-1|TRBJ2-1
TGTGCCAGCAGTGATCCGGGACTAGCCAACAATGAGCAGTTCTTC
CASSDPGLANNEQFF
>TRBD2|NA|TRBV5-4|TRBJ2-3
TGTGCCAGCAGCTTGGAAGGACTAGCGGTCACAGATACGCAGTATTTT
CASSLEGLAVTDTQYF
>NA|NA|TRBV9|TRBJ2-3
TGTGCCAGCAGCAGACAGGGCGGGGGAGATACGCAGTATTTT
CASSRQGGGDTQYF
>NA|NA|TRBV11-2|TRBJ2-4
TGTGCCAGCAGCTTAGTCACCGGGCAGGGGGGAGCCAAAAACATTCAGTACTTC
CASSLVTGQGGAKNIQYF
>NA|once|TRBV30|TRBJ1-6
TGTGCCTGGGGGGTGAGGCAGTATTCACCCCTCCACTTT
CAWGVRQYSPLHF
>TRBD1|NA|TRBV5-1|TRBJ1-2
TGCGCCAGCAGCCCGGATCGAGGGGGCCGCTATGGCTACACCTTC
CASSPDRGGRYGYTF
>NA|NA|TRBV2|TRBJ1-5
TGTGCCAGCCGCATTGGGGTTTATCAGCCCCAGCATTTT
CASRIGVYQPQHF
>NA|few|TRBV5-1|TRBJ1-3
TGCGCCAGCAGCGATTCTGGAAACACCATATATTTT
CASSDSGNTIYF
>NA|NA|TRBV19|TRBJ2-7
TGTGCCAGTAGTAGAAGCGGGGACACCTACGAGCAGTACTTC
CASSRSGDTYEQYF
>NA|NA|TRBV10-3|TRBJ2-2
TGTGCCATCAGGGAACAGGGAATCCAGTACACCGGGGAGCTGTTTTTT
CAIREQGIQYTGELFF
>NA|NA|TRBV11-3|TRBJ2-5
TGTGCCAGCAGCTCCAGGGGGGGAGAGACCCAGTACTTC
CASSSRGGETQYF
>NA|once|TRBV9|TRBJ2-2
TGTGCCAGCAGCAACCGAGCGAACACCGGGGAGCTGTTTTTT
CASSNRANTGELFF
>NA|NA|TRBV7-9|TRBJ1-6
TGTGCCAGCAGCTTAGCGCTCTCTTACCCCCTCCACTTT
CASSLALSYPLHF
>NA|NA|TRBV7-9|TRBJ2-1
TGTGCCAGCGAGGGGAGGACTCACAATGAGCAGTTCTTC
CASEGRTHNEQFF
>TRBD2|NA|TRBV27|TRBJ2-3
TGTGCCAGCAGTACCGGGGGAATAGCGGGGTGGGATACGCAGTATTTT
CASSTGGIAGWDTQYF
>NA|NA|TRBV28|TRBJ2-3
TGTGCCACCAACACGGAGAATACGCAGTATTTT
CATNTENTQYF
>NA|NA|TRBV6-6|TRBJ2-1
TGTGCCAGCAGTTACTCTACTCCCAGCAATGAGCAGTTCTTC
CASSYSTPSNEQFF
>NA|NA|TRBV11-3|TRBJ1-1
TGTGCCAGCAGCATAGGGGACACTGAAGCTTTCTTT
CASSIGDTEAFF
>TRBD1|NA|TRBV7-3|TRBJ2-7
TGTGCCAGCAGCCGCGGGACAGGGCCACTTTTGGAGCAGTACTTC
CASSRGTGPLLEQYF
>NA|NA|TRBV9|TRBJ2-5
TGTGCCAGCAGCGTAGGTGGGGGGGCCCGGACCCAGTACTTC
CASSVGGGARTQYF
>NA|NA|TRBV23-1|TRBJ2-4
TGCGCCAGCAGTCAAGCAGACAGGGCCAAAAACATTCAGTACTTC
CASSQADRAKNIQYF
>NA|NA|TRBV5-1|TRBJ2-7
TGCGCCAGCAGCTTCCTCATAGGGAGCTCCTACGAGCAGTACTTC
CASSFLIGSSYEQYF
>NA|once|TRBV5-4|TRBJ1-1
TGTGCCAGCAGCTTGGGCCGGGACACCCCCACTGAAGCTTTCTTT
CASSLGRDTPTEAFF
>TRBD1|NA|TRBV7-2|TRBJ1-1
TGTGCCAGCAGCTTAACAGGGGGGACCACTGAAGCTTTCTTT
CASSLTGGTTEAFF
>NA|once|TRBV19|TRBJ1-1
TGTGCCAGTAGTATCAGGGGCTACACTGAAGCTTTCTTT
CASSIRGYTEAFF
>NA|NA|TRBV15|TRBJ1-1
TGTGCCACCAGCAGCCGTTGGGATACTGAAGCTTTCTTT
CATSSRWDTEAFF
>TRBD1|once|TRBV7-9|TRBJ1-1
TGTGCCAGCAGCTTTCTACTACAGGGGTTCACTGAAGCTTTCTTT
CASSFLLQGFTEAFF
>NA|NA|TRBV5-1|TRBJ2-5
TGCGCCAGCAGAGGGAACAGAGAAGAGACCCAGTACTTC
CASRGNREETQYF
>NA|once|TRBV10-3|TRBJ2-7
TGTGCCATCAGTGGGGAGAGTTCCTACGAGCAGTACTTC
CAISGESSYEQYF
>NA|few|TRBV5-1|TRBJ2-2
TGCGCCAGCAGCTTCCTCACCTCCTTCACCGGGGAGCTGTTTTTT
CASSFLTSFTGELFF
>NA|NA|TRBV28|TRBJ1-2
TGTGCCAGCAGTCCCCCCTACACCTTC
CASSPPYTF
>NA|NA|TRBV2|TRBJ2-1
TGTGCCAGCAGGGCAGGAGGGCAAAGGAGCTCCTACAATGAGCAGTTCTTC
CASRAGGQRSSYNEQFF
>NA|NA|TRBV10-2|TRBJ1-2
TGCGCCAGCAGTGAGTTACCGGGACGGATCTATGGCTACACCTTC
CASSELPGRIYGYTF
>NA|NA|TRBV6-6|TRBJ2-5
TGTGCCAGCAGTTACTCTTGGGCAGTCCAAGAGACCCAGTACTTC
CASSYSWAVQETQYF
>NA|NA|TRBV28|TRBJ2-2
TGTGCCAGCAGAAAGGACAGACTAAACACCGGGGAGCTGTTTTTT
CASRKDRLNTGELFF
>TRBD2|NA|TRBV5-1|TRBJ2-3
TGCGCCAGCAGCTTTAGCGGGAGGCGAGAAGATACGCAGTATTTT
CASSFSGRREDTQYF
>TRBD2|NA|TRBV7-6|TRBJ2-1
TGTGCCAGCAGCTTAGTGGCTAGCGGGGGGCTTTTCGCCTACAATGAGCAGTTCTTC
CASSLVASGGLFAYNEQFF
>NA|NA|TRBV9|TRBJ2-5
TGTGCCAGCACTTTCGGAGTAGGTCGGGAACAGACCCAGTACTTC
CASTFGVGREQTQYF
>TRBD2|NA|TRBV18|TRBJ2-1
TGTGCCAGCTCACCCCTCCGTGCGGGGGGGCCGGGGAATGAGCAGTTCTTC
CASSPLRAGGPGNEQFF
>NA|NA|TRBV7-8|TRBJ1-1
TGTGCCAGCAGCCTTTACGGGACGGTTAACACTGAAGCTTTCTTT
CASSLYGTVNTEAFF